Here is one T cell receptor (beta chain) with its context. Its cognate antigen is unknown. This record belongs to a study of cytomegalovirus exposure and HLA in healthy donors. Study-level findings and limits: Later analysis reportedly placed an Asian-associated ancestry cluster below the approximately 680-donor mean in N-insertions. Rare sequences made up most TCRs, while some public TCRs were found in many donors. By a later analysis, the bulk of CMV-associated TCR beta chains appeared HLA-restricted.

V was clipped by 5 bases and J by 1 base; unmatched bases: 2. The CDR3 is 14 amino acids. Per germline, CDR1 SGHVS and CDR2 FQNEAQ. With 60 Vbeta and 13 Jbeta primers, the PCR was carried out. Some clones are missing from TCRdb's copy, which holds only in-frame ones; the method was immunoSEQ multiplex PCR. The repertoire holds 130,000 or so clones, with 80% to 85% as singletons. The V call is TRBV7-8, the J call TRBJ1-1; 9 bases line up with TRBD1. The sequenced material came from PBMCs. This receptor was identified in a woman between 50 and 59 years old in good health and CMV-seropositive. The CDR3 sequence: CASSTGQGNTEAFF. The CDR3 bases are TGTGCCAGCAGCACGGGACAGGGGAACACTGAAGCTTTCTTT.